Listed below are T cell receptor beta chains from one sample, sequenced in a study of T-cell reconstitution after alpha-beta-depleted transplantation in children. TCRdb recomputed calls from the PCR reads with MiXCR, one row per CDR3 protein. Of roughly 610,000 distinct CDR3 sequences listed, roughly a tenth are singletons. This material consisted of PBMCs from the stem cell graft donor, taken from the stem cell graft. Receptor source: a human donor who donated a stem cell graft to a child with acute myeloid leukemia. Each CDR3 is given with its conserved first and last residue. Fields, in order: clone size, V gene, J gene, D gene, CDR3 DNA, CDR3 protein. A D gene is named only where the DNA matches it firmly. Clone size is shown for a subset of rows, as once, few, many or a class of expanded clone.

many,TRBV20-1,TRBJ1-1,.,TGCAGTGCTCTCTTCGCTCAGCTGAACACTGAAGCTTTCTTT,CSALFAQLNTEAFF
many,TRBV20-1,TRBJ2-3,TRBD2,TGCAGTGCTAGACAAAGTGTTGTAGCGGGGTTAGATACGCAGTATTTT,CSARQSVVAGLDTQYF
many,TRBV9,TRBJ1-2,.,TGTGCCAGCAGCGTAGCGGGACAAGTATATCATGGCTACACCTTC,CASSVAGQVYHGYTF
few,TRBV20-1,TRBJ2-7,.,TGCAGTGCTAGGGGGAGGTCGGGGGAGCAGTACTTC,CSARGRSGEQYF
few,TRBV4-1,TRBJ2-1,TRBD2,TGCGCCAGCAGCCAGATAGCGGGAGGCCTTGGGGGGAGAGGGGAGCAGTTCTTC,CASSQIAGGLGGRGEQFF
few,TRBV20-1,TRBJ2-1,TRBD2,TGCAGTGCTAGCCCCGGGACTAGCGGGATTAGGGATGAGCAGTTCTTC,CSASPGTSGIRDEQFF
.,TRBV12-3/TRBV12-4,TRBJ2-7,TRBD2,TGTGCCAGCAGTTTCTCGGGGGGGGACGAGCAGTACTTC,CASSFSGGDEQYF
few,TRBV10-1,TRBJ2-5,.,TGCGCCAGCGTACATACCGGGACGGACCACTTC,CASVHTGTDHF
.,TRBV7-6,TRBJ2-3,TRBD2,TGTGCCAGCAGCCCACAGACTAGCGGGAGCACAGATACGCAGTATTTT,CASSPQTSGSTDTQYF
many,TRBV6-1,TRBJ2-7,.,TGTGCCAGCAGACAAGACCTGGAAAGAGGCGAGCAGTACTTC,CASRQDLERGEQYF
many,TRBV7-6,TRBJ2-3,TRBD2,TGTGCCAGCAGCCCTGGACTAGCGGGAGGTAGTCCAGATACGCAGTATTTT,CASSPGLAGGSPDTQYF
.,TRBV30,TRBJ2-7,.,TGTGCCGGCGACCGGAGGAACTACGAGCAGTACTTC,CAGDRRNYEQYF
many,TRBV19,TRBJ1-4,.,TGTGCCAGTAGTACAGGGTCTAATGAAAAACTGTTTTTT,CASSTGSNEKLFF
.,TRBV3-1,TRBJ2-1,.,TGTGCCAGCAGCCCCATGAATGAGCAGTTCTTC,CASSPMNEQFF
few,TRBV14,TRBJ2-2,TRBD1,TGTGCCAGCAGCCAAGATTGGGGACAGGGTTTCGACGGGGAGCTGTTTTTT,CASSQDWGQGFDGELFF
many,TRBV12-3/TRBV12-4,TRBJ1-1,.,TGTGCCAGCAGTTTGGGGGGAGAAGCTTTCTTT,CASSLGGEAFF
many,TRBV5-6,TRBJ2-5,.,TGTGCCAGCAGCTCCGGAGGGCGGCCAGAAGAGACCCAGTACTTC,CASSSGGRPEETQYF
.,TRBV7-9,TRBJ2-2,.,TGTGCCAGCCGGATAACAGGGAACACCGGGGAGCTGTTTTTT,CASRITGNTGELFF
many,TRBV30,TRBJ1-2,.,TGTGCCTGGAGTGACAGTAACTATGGCTACACCTTC,CAWSDSNYGYTF
few,TRBV6-5,TRBJ1-5,TRBD1,TGTGCCAGCAGTACCGGACAGGGAAAAAGTCAGCCCCAGCATTTT,CASSTGQGKSQPQHF
.,TRBV11-1,TRBJ2-2,TRBD2,TGTGCCAGCAGCTTTCCGGGACTAGCGGGAGGAAGGTACACCGGGGAGCTGTTTTTT,CASSFPGLAGGRYTGELFF
few,TRBV27,TRBJ1-2,.,TGTGCCAGCAGTGTACTCAGGGGTTACGGCTACACCTTC,CASSVLRGYGYTF